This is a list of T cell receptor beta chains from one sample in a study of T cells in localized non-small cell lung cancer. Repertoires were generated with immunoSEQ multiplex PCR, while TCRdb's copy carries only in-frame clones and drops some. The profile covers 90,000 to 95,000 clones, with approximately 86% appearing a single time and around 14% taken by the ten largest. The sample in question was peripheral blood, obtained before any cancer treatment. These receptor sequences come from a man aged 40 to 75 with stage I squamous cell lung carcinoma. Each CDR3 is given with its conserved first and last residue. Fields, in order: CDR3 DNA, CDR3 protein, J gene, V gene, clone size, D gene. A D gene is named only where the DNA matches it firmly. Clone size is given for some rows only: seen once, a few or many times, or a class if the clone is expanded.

TGCGCCAGCAGCTTGGATGGCGGCCCCTACAATGAGCAGTTCTTC	CASSLDGGPYNEQFF	TRBJ2-1	TRBV5-1	.	.
TGCGCCAGCAGCTTGGCACCGGGTACAACCTACGAGCAGTACTTC	CASSLAPGTTYEQYF	TRBJ2-7	TRBV5-1	.	.
TGTGCCAGCAGTTTCCGTGGACACCAGAACACTGAAGCTTTCTTT	CASSFRGHQNTEAFF	TRBJ1-1	TRBV28	.	.
TGTGCCAGCAGTTTATTTATCGGGGAAGCTTTCTTT	CASSLFIGEAFF	TRBJ1-1	TRBV28	.	.
TGTGCCAGCAGTTCAACCGGGACAGGGCGATGGGAGACCCAGTACTTC	CASSSTGTGRWETQYF	TRBJ2-5	TRBV11-2	.	TRBD1
TGCGCCAGCAGCTGGGGGGGAGACGCTGAAGCTTTCTTT	CASSWGGDAEAFF	TRBJ1-1	TRBV5-1	.	.
TGTGCCAGCGTGCAGGGAAATCGCGGCTACACCTTC	CASVQGNRGYTF	TRBJ1-2	TRBV6-1	.	.
TGTGCCAGCAGTGAGTACAGGGACTATGGCTACACCTTC	CASSEYRDYGYTF	TRBJ1-2	TRBV6-1	.	.
TGTGCCAGCACCCTCCGGGGGAGAAACTATGGCTACACCTTC	CASTLRGRNYGYTF	TRBJ1-2	TRBV13	.	.
TGTGCCAGCAGTTTAGGTCCAGAAGTGAACGGGAAAGCTTTCTTT	CASSLGPEVNGKAFF	TRBJ1-1	TRBV27	.	.
TGTGCCAGTAGTATAAGAGAGGGGGCAAGCTATGGCTACACCTTC	CASSIREGASYGYTF	TRBJ1-2	TRBV19	.	TRBD1
TGTGCCAGCAGCACCCAAGGTACAGATACGCAGTATTTT	CASSTQGTDTQYF	TRBJ2-3	TRBV7-2	.	.
TGTGCCAGCAGTGAACAATCCGTCGGGACAGGGGGCGAGCAGTACTTC	CASSEQSVGTGGEQYF	TRBJ2-7	TRBV2	.	TRBD1
TGCGCCAGCAGCCGGGGTAGCGGGGGAAGCTACGAGCAGTACTTC	CASSRGSGGSYEQYF	TRBJ2-7	TRBV4-3	once	TRBD2
TGTGCCAGCAGCTTGGCGATGCGGGGGGCCTCCTACGAGCAGTACTTC	CASSLAMRGASYEQYF	TRBJ2-7	TRBV5-4	.	TRBD2
TGTGCCAGCAGTCCCCGGGGAGGGACAAATAGCAATCAGCCCCAGCATTTT	CASSPRGGTNSNQPQHF	TRBJ1-5	TRBV27	.	.
TGTGCCAGCAGTGACATCGCGAGGGGGCTTTACAATGAGCAGTTCTTC	CASSDIARGLYNEQFF	TRBJ2-1	TRBV25-1	.	TRBD1
TGTGCCAGCAGCCCGCGACAGGGGGCCATGAATGAGCAGTTCTTC	CASSPRQGAMNEQFF	TRBJ2-1	TRBV5-4	.	TRBD1
TGCGCCAGCAGCCAAGGGATTAGCGGGGGGGCTGGGAAAAATGAGCAGTTCTTC	CASSQGISGGAGKNEQFF	TRBJ2-1	TRBV4-1	.	TRBD2
TGCAGCGTCTCCGACAGGGGGGGCTACAATGAGCAGTTCTTC	CSVSDRGGYNEQFF	TRBJ2-1	TRBV29-1	.	TRBD1
TGTGCCAGCTCACCATCGACAGGGCTCGGGAACGAGCAGTACTTC	CASSPSTGLGNEQYF	TRBJ2-7	TRBV18	.	TRBD1
TGCGCCAGCAGCCAACCTCGGACAGGAAATTCACCCCTCCACTTT	CASSQPRTGNSPLHF	TRBJ1-6	TRBV4-1	few	TRBD1
TGCGCCAGCAGCCCCGGGGGAGCAGGGAACACTGAAGCTTTCTTT	CASSPGGAGNTEAFF	TRBJ1-1	TRBV5-1	.	.
TGCGCCAGCAGCCAAGAGGCGGACAGCGACTTCTACGAGCAGTACTTC	CASSQEADSDFYEQYF	TRBJ2-7	TRBV4-3	.	.
TGTGCCAGCAGCCAGAATCCAGGCAATCAGCCCCAGCATTTT	CASSQNPGNQPQHF	TRBJ1-5	TRBV2	.	.
TGTGCCAGCAGCTTAGGGGAGCCAAAAGGTGGCTACACCTTC	CASSLGEPKGGYTF	TRBJ1-2	TRBV7-9	.	.
TGTGCCAGCAGTGTTGCAGTGAACACTGAAGCTTTCTTT	CASSVAVNTEAFF	TRBJ1-1	TRBV25-1	.	.
TGTGCCATCAGTGAGGGGGGACTAGCGGGGACAGATACGCAGTATTTT	CAISEGGLAGTDTQYF	TRBJ2-3	TRBV10-3	.	TRBD2
TGCGCCAGCAGCTTGTTCGGGGCACCCCAAGAGACCCAGTACTTC	CASSLFGAPQETQYF	TRBJ2-5	TRBV5-1	.	.
TGTGCCAGCAGCTTAGTTGACGGTTTGGGCACTGAAGCTTTCTTT	CASSLVDGLGTEAFF	TRBJ1-1	TRBV7-2	.	.
TGCGCCAGCAGGGACGGGCCGGCCGATGAGCAGTTCTTC	CASRDGPADEQFF	TRBJ2-1	TRBV5-1	.	.
TGTGCCAGCAGCTCGGGACTAGCGGGGGCCCCAGATACGCAGTATTTT	CASSSGLAGAPDTQYF	TRBJ2-3	TRBV7-3	few	TRBD2
TGTGCCAGCAGCTTGGGTCAGAGTAATTCACCCCTCCACTTT	CASSLGQSNSPLHF	TRBJ1-6	TRBV5-6	.	.
TGTGCCAGCTCACCACAGGAGAACTACGCGATATTCCCCCTCCACTTT	CASSPQENYAIFPLHF	TRBJ1-6	TRBV18	few	.
TGTGCCAGTAGTATAGGGGGGACAACTGGTGGTGGCTACACCTTC	CASSIGGTTGGGYTF	TRBJ1-2	TRBV19	.	.
TGCGCCAGCAGCTTCGACAATTCCTACGAGCAGTACTTC	CASSFDNSYEQYF	TRBJ2-7	TRBV5-1	.	.
TGCGCCAGCAGCGCGGGACAGAGTAATCAGCCCCAGCATTTT	CASSAGQSNQPQHF	TRBJ1-5	TRBV5-1	.	TRBD1
TGTGCCACCAGCACGGGGGTGGCCGGGGAGCTGTTTTTT	CATSTGVAGELFF	TRBJ2-2	TRBV15	.	.
TGTGCCAGCAGCGTATCAGGGGTTAACACCGGGGAGCTGTTTTTT	CASSVSGVNTGELFF	TRBJ2-2	TRBV9	.	.
TGTGCCAGCAGCTTGAAGTTCGATTTGCAGGGGAACTATAATTCACCCCTCCACTTT	CASSLKFDLQGNYNSPLHF	TRBJ1-6	TRBV7-8	.	.
TGTGCCACCGCAAGGAGGTCTGTCGGCAATGAGCAGTTCTTC	CATARRSVGNEQFF	TRBJ2-1	TRBV15	.	.
TGCGCCTGCTCCATCCAGGGGGCGGATGGTGGAAACACCATATATTTT	CACSIQGADGGNTIYF	TRBJ1-3	TRBV10-2	once	TRBD1
TGTGCCAGCAGCCCGCATATGCACTATGGCTACACCTTC	CASSPHMHYGYTF	TRBJ1-2	TRBV7-9	.	.
TGCGCCAGCAGTCGGGCACTCAACCAGCCCCAGCATTTT	CASSRALNQPQHF	TRBJ1-5	TRBV10-1	.	.
TGTGCCAGCAGCGCCTCGGGACCCGTCACAGATACGCAGTATTTT	CASSASGPVTDTQYF	TRBJ2-3	TRBV7-2	.	.
TGTGCCTGTAGGGGGTCTTCCTATGGCTACACCTTC	CACRGSSYGYTF	TRBJ1-2	TRBV27	.	.
TGTGCCAGCAGCGCACGAGGGGGGTTGTCCGGGGAGCTGTTTTTT	CASSARGGLSGELFF	TRBJ2-2	TRBV9	.	.
TGTGCCAGCAGCTCCGGGACCGGGGAGTACTTC	CASSSGTGEYF	TRBJ2-7	TRBV7-9	.	.
TGTGCCAGCAGCGCAGGGGGTTTGAACACTGAAGCTTTCTTT	CASSAGGLNTEAFF	TRBJ1-1	TRBV7-3	.	TRBD1
TGTGCCATAGGAGGACAGGGGGTCAACACCGGGGAGCTGTTTTTT	CAIGGQGVNTGELFF	TRBJ2-2	TRBV10-3	.	TRBD1
TGTGCCAGCAGCCCCCGACAGGGGCCCGGGGAGGCCCTCCACTTT	CASSPRQGPGEALHF	TRBJ1-6	TRBV7-2	.	TRBD1
TGTGCCAGCAGCCAACGTCCCGGGACAGGGGGCATCACTGAAGCTTTCTTT	CASSQRPGTGGITEAFF	TRBJ1-1	TRBV21-1	.	.
TGTGCCAGCAGGAGGGACAGGCTAACCTATGGCTACACCTTC	CASRRDRLTYGYTF	TRBJ1-2	TRBV6-1	.	TRBD1
TGCAGCGCGCGCAACAGGGGGGAAGGAAACACCATATATTTT	CSARNRGEGNTIYF	TRBJ1-3	TRBV29-1	.	TRBD1